The 23 T cell receptor beta chains below were found in one sample sequenced in a study of shared clonotypes between healthy human individuals. TCRdb keeps only in-frame clones here, not all; method: immunoSEQ multiplex PCR. The table records roughly 2,000,000 clones, just over 90% of them present only once. Naive CD8 cells lacked CD45RO, underwent positive selection for CCR7 and left out terminally differentiated effector memory CD45RA+ cells. The sequenced material came from naive CD8+ T cells from PBMCs. The receptor source for this set is a man between 18 and 35 years old in good health. Some clones in this sample may be carry-over from other donors' samples.

This clone was picked up one time. The genes are TRBV2 and TRBJ2-3; 8 bases match TRBD2. The germline V gene encodes CDR1 SNHLY and CDR2 FYNNEI. There are 17 residues in the CDR3. V dropped 0 bases and J dropped 1; count of bases not matched to a gene: 6. The CDR3 reads CASSEAVWREGTDTQYF. The CDR3 DNA reads as TGTGCCAGCAGTGAAGCGGTGTGGCGGGAGGGCACAGATACGCAGTATTTT.

This rearrangement joins TRBV14 to TRBJ2-1, with 9 bases matching TRBD2. The germline gives CDR1 SGHDN, CDR2 FVKESK. This CDR3 is 17 amino acids long. V was pared by 0 bases and J by 1 base, with 4 bases of the junction left unmatched. CDR3 nucleotide sequence: TGTGCCAGCAGCCAAGATCTCGGACTAGCGTCCTACAATGAGCAGTTCTTC. It translates to CASSQDLGLASYNEQFF.

The CDR3 loop is CASRPMRGGQETQYF. DNA for the CDR3: TGTGCCAGCAGGCCCATGAGGGGGGGGCAAGAGACCCAGTACTTC. This chain joins TRBV7-8 and TRBJ2-5, with D perhaps matching TRBD2 (7 bases). The CDR3 extends over 15 amino acids. Per the germline V gene, CDR1 is SGHVS and CDR2 is FQNEAQ. The ends were cut back, 6 bases at V and 2 bases at J, with 16 bases in the middle.

The CDR3 sequence: CASSESEAGETQYF. CDR3 DNA sequence: TGTGCCAGCAGTGAATCTGAGGCCGGAGAGACCCAGTACTTC. The genes are TRBV25-1 and TRBJ2-5; D unclear. The CDR3 consists of 14 residues. Between the trimmed V and J ends, which lost 1 base and 4 bases, there was a span of 10 bases. The V gene's germline CDR1 is MGHDK and CDR2 SYGVNS.

The chain carries TRBV29-1 and TRBJ2-1; 8 bases fit TRBD2. The V gene end was trimmed by 7 bases and the J gene end by 5 bases; junction bases not matched to a gene: 10. The germline V gene has CDR1 SQVTM and CDR2 ANQGSEA. CDR3 length: 14 amino acids. The CDR3 is CSGTGTRQNNEQFF. The CDR3 bases are TGCAGCGGGACCGGGACTAGACAGAACAATGAGCAGTTCTTC.

This chain connects TRBV15 to TRBJ2-1; TRBD2 might be the D (6 bases). Per the germline V gene, CDR1 is LNHNV and CDR2 is YYDKDF (reference sequence). V dropped 3 bases and J dropped 9 bases, with 27 bases sitting between them. This CDR3 contains 18 residues. This CDR3 reads CATSSEGDFGVFFAEQFF. In DNA, the CDR3 is TGTGCCACCAGCAGTGAAGGGGACTTCGGGGTTTTCTTTGCTGAGCAGTTCTTC. The full variable domain, its missing parts supplied by reference TRBV15 and TRBJ2-1, is DAMVIQNPRYQVTQFGKPVTLSCSQTLNHNVMYWYQQKSSQAPKLLFHYYDKDFNNEADTPDNFQSRRPNTSFCFLDIRSPGLGDTAMYLCATSSEGDFGVFFAEQFFGPGTRLTVL.

The rearrangement joins TRBV7-9 to TRBJ2-2, with unresolved D. Between the trimmed V and J ends, which lost 1 base and 7 bases, there was a span of 7 bases. This CDR3 spans 13 amino acids. Germline V lookup: CDR1 SEHNR, CDR2 FQNEAQ (reference sequence). The CDR3 region has the DNA TGTGCCAGCAGCTTAGGGGCCGTCGGGGAGCTGTTTTTT. This gives the protein CASSLGAVGELFF.

V gene TRBV19 combines with J gene TRBJ2-2; 9 positions agree with TRBD2. CDR3 length: 18 residues. CDR1 is LNHDA, CDR2 SQIVND, per germline (reference sequence). The ends lost 5 bases at V and 7 bases at J; junction bases unmatched: 17. The CDR3 here is CASSLAGTLVARLGELFF. CDR3 sequence (DNA): TGTGCCAGTAGTCTAGCGGGAACTTTAGTGGCACGGCTCGGGGAGCTGTTTTTT. Combining the CDR3 with reference TRBV19 and TRBJ2-2 gives the whole variable domain DGGITQSPKYLFRKEGQNVTLSCEQNLNHDAMYWYRQDPGQGLRLIYYSQIVNDFQKGDIAEGYSVSREKKESFPLTVTSAQKNPTAFYLCASSLAGTLVARLGELFFGEGSRLTVL.

The CDR3 DNA follows: TGTGCCAGTAGTACGACAGGGGAGCGGCGAGAGACCCAGTACTTC. Its translation: CASSTTGERRETQYF. The chain recombines TRBV19 with TRBJ2-5; 8 bases map to TRBD1. This CDR3 contains 15 residues. The ends lost 4 bases at V and 4 bases at J; junction bases unmatched: 8. Germline V lookup: CDR1 LNHDA, CDR2 SQIVND (reference sequence).

The rearrangement links TRBV11-2 to TRBJ1-6; no firm D call. The length of the CDR3 is 16 residues. Trimming left V 1 base short and J 4 bases short, with 11 bases between. Germline loops: CDR1 SGHAT, CDR2 FQNNGV. The CDR3 reads CASSLAVGGYNSPLHF. DNA of the CDR3: TGTGCCAGCAGCTTAGCGGTGGGTGGATATAATTCACCCCTCCACTTT.

This chain uses TRBV25-1 with TRBJ2-3; either TRBD1 or TRBD2 may supply D (5 bases each). This CDR3 region has 16 residues. Trimming left V 2 bases short and J 6 bases short, with 18 bases between. CDR1 and CDR2 (germline): MGHDK, SYGVNS. CDR3 bases: TGTGCCAGCAGTGAAAGGGGCGGAGGAAGATCTGATACGCAGTATTTT. Its translation: CASSERGGGRSDTQYF. Looking up the rest from reference TRBV25-1 and TRBJ2-3 gives the full variable domain: EADIYQTPRYLVIGTGKKITLECSQTMGHDKMYWYQQDPGMELHLIHYSYGVNSTEKGDLSSESTVSRIRTEHFPLTLESARPSHTSQYLCASSERGGGRSDTQYFGPGTRLTVL.

This clone was recorded once. J is TRBJ2-7 and V is TRBV5-1, with 9 bases lining up with TRBD1. CDR3 length: 13 amino acids. J was trimmed by 3 bases and V by 8 bases; bases with no gene match: 6. Germline CDR1 and CDR2: SGHRS and YFSETQ. CDR3 sequence: CASSGTGFYEQYF. The CDR3 DNA sequence: TGCGCCAGTTCCGGGACAGGGTTCTACGAGCAGTACTTC.

A single count supports this clone. V and J are TRBV5-1 and TRBJ1-1; unclear D gene. The CDR3 has 20 amino acids. Germline CDR1 is SGHRS and CDR2 is YFSETQ. V gave up 4 bases and J gave up 6 bases, with 34 bases separating them. The CDR3 spells CASSPPSVGETSATTAEAFF. The CDR3 nucleotides read TGCGCCAGCAGCCCCCCTAGTGTCGGCGAGACATCAGCAACCACCGCTGAAGCTTTCTTT.

V gene TRBV27 combines with J gene TRBJ2-1; D could derive from TRBD1 or TRBD2 (5 bases each). The CDR3 spans 15 residues. Trimming removed 6 bases from V and 9 bases from J, with 21 bases in between. Germline CDR1 and CDR2: MNHEY and SMNVEV (reference sequence). CDR3 loop: CASSARGPRAAEQFF. In nucleotides, the CDR3 is TGTGCCAGCAGCGCCCGGGGCCCGAGGGCAGCTGAGCAGTTCTTC.

V gene TRBV27 combines with J gene TRBJ2-2, with TRBD2 matching over 7 bases. CDR3 length: 12 residues. The V gene end was trimmed by 10 bases and the J gene end by 7 bases; junction bases not matched to a gene: 6. Germline V CDR1 and CDR2: MNHEY, SMNVEV (reference sequence). The CDR3, as DNA: TGTGCCACCCGGGGGGTCATCGGGGAGCTGTTTTTT. Translating gives CATRGVIGELFF.

The chain joins TRBV2 to TRBJ2-5; 7 bases are a match to TRBD1. The CDR3 is 13 amino acids. Germline-derived CDR1 and CDR2 are SNHLY and FYNNEI. J lost 2 bases, V lost 6 bases, and 3 bases had no gene match. The CDR3 reads CASRGTAQETQYF. The DNA of the CDR3 is TGTGCCAGCAGGGGGACAGCACAAGAGACCCAGTACTTC. Complete variable domain (other parts from reference TRBV2 and TRBJ2-5): EPEVTQTPSHQVTQMGQEVILRCVPISNHLYFYWYRQILGQKVEFLVSFYNNEISEKSEIFDDQFSVERPDGSNFTLKIRSTKLEDSAMYFCASRGTAQETQYFGPGTRLLVL.

The chain combines TRBV7-9 with TRBJ1-1, with D perhaps TRBD1 (6 bases). Germline V gene lookup returns CDR1 SEHNR and CDR2 FQNEAQ (reference sequence). The length of the CDR3 is 16 residues. Trimming cost V 5 bases and J 6 bases, with 22 bases left between them. In DNA form, the CDR3 reads TGTGCCAGCAGCCCCCGGGACACAGATTTAAGGTCTGAAGCTTTCTTT. As protein: CASSPRDTDLRSEAFF.

CDR3 nucleotide sequence: TGTGCCAGCAGCCTCAGGGGGCTCAACGAGCAGTACTTC. Translating it yields CASSLRGLNEQYF. The chain links TRBV5-6 to TRBJ2-7; 8 bases are a match to TRBD1. J lost 5 bases, V lost 4 bases, and 5 bases had no gene match. The CDR3 runs 13 residues. Germline V gene data show CDR1 as SGHDT and CDR2 as YYEEEE.

J is TRBJ2-1 and V is TRBV4-1, with D perhaps TRBD2 (6 bases). The V end was cut by 1 base, the J end by 1 base, with 11 bases between. Germline CDR1 reads MGHRA; CDR2 reads YSYEKL. The CDR3 length is 16 residues. CDR3 sequence: CASSQGREISYNEQFF. The CDR3 coding sequence is TGCGCCAGCAGCCAAGGACGGGAGATTTCCTACAATGAGCAGTTCTTC.

This rearrangement joins TRBV7-3 to TRBJ1-1; a weak D match, TRBD1 (6 bases). The CDR3 is 17 amino acids. Germline-derived CDR1 and CDR2 are SGHTA and FQGTGA. V lost 1 base, J lost 0 bases, and 15 bases lay in between. CDR3 sequence (DNA): TGTGCCAGCAGCTTAAGCGGGGGACACCGGATGAACACTGAAGCTTTCTTT. Translating it yields CASSLSGGHRMNTEAFF.

Comment on this clone: The same CDR3 also results from other DNA sequences found in this sample. The chain employs TRBV27 and TRBJ2-7, with D possibly being TRBD2 (6 bases). V lost 5 bases to trimming and J lost 3 bases, with 11 bases between them. The CDR3 extends over 13 amino acids. Germline lookup yields CDR1 MNHEY and CDR2 SMNVEV (reference sequence). Here the CDR3 DNA reads TGTGCCAGCAGTCCAGCGGGTCTCTACGAGCAGTACTTC. Amino acid sequence: CASSPAGLYEQYF.

The V and J genes are TRBV4-1 and TRBJ2-3; D gene uncertain. The germline V gene encodes CDR1 MGHRA and CDR2 YSYEKL. Between the trimmed V and J ends, which lost 0 bases and 1 base, there was a span of 5 bases. The CDR3 length is 14 residues. In DNA, the CDR3 is TGCGCCAGCAGCCAAGATCCCCGCACAGATACGCAGTATTTT. Encoded protein: CASSQDPRTDTQYF.

The V gene is TRBV4-1, the J gene TRBJ1-1, with D unresolved. V lost 2 bases to trimming and J lost 0 bases, with 10 bases between them. Germline CDR1 is MGHRA and CDR2 is YSYEKL. The CDR3 covers 15 residues. This chain's CDR3 is CASSQSGSLNTEAFF. The CDR3 coding sequence is TGCGCCAGCAGCCAAAGTGGTTCCCTGAACACTGAAGCTTTCTTT.